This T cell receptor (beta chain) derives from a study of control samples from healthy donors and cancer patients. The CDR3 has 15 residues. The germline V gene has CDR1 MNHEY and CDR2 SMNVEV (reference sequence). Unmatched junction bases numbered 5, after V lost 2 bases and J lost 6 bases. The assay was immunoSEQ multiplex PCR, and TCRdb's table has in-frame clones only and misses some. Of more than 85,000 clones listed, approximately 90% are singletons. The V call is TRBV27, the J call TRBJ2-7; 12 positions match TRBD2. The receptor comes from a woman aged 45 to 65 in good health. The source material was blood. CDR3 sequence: CASSLTTSGRTEQYV. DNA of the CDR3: TGTGCCAGCAGTTTAACTACTAGCGGGAGGACCGAGCAGTACGTC.